These T cell receptor beta chains were read from a single sample in a study of T cell repertoires in cytomegalovirus infection. Via MiXCR, TCRdb re-called the reads, giving one row per CDR3 protein. The table records about 490,000 distinct CDR3 sequences, about 15% of them present only once. The sequenced sample was CD8+ T cells from PBMCs. These receptors all come from a human donor in good health (CMV status not recorded). Some clones in this sample may be carry-over from other donors' samples. Each CDR3 is given with its conserved first and last residue. D genes are given only for firm matches. Expanded clones are given a class, and other clones once, few, many or no size at all.

J,size,length,D,V,CDR3,DNA
TRBJ2-1,.,15,TRBD2,TRBV14,CASSQGLAFYNEQFF,TGTGCCAGCAGCCAGGGACTAGCGTTCTACAATGAGCAGTTCTTC
TRBJ2-7,many,16,.,TRBV7-9,CASSLGLADSSYEQYF,TGTGCCAGCAGCTTAGGGCTAGCGGACAGCTCCTACGAGCAGTACTTC
TRBJ1-5,many,15,TRBD1,TRBV12-3/TRBV12-4,CASSDLTGGSQPQHF,TGTGCCAGCAGTGATTTAACAGGGGGATCTCAGCCCCAGCATTTT
TRBJ1-5,.,12,.,TRBV28,CASSFQFQPQHF,TGTGCCAGCAGTTTCCAATTCCAGCCCCAGCATTTT
TRBJ1-2,.,14,.,TRBV5-4,CASSLDWGNYGYTF,TGTGCCAGCAGCTTGGACTGGGGAAACTATGGCTACACCTTC
TRBJ2-7,many,15,TRBD1,TRBV6-1,CASSEPGTGEYEQYF,TGTGCCAGCAGTGAGCCCGGGACAGGGGAGTACGAGCAGTACTTC
TRBJ1-1,many,14,.,TRBV5-5,CASSPGRRNTEAFF,TGTGCCAGCAGCCCGGGACGGCGGAACACTGAAGCTTTCTTT
TRBJ1-1,many,13,.,TRBV19,CASSKRVNTEAFF,TGTGCCAGTAGTAAACGGGTCAACACTGAAGCTTTCTTT
TRBJ2-1,many,14,.,TRBV28,CASTWGRGSNEQFF,TGTGCCAGCACCTGGGGCAGGGGTAGCAATGAGCAGTTCTTC
TRBJ1-1,few,18,TRBD1,TRBV12-3/TRBV12-4,CASSPTGLQGRVHTEAFF,TGTGCCAGCAGTCCTACGGGGCTACAGGGGAGGGTCCACACTGAAGCTTTCTTT
TRBJ2-7,few,13,.,TRBV20-1,CSARDTAKYEQYF,TGCAGTGCTAGAGATACGGCTAAATACGAGCAGTACTTC
TRBJ1-6,few,19,.,TRBV7-3,CASSLTGKDGSSYNSPLHF,TGTGCCAGCAGCTTAACGGGGAAGGACGGTAGCTCCTATAATTCACCCCTCCACTTT
TRBJ1-4,many,16,.,TRBV14,CASSQESRGHNEKLFF,TGTGCCAGCAGCCAAGAAAGCCGGGGGCACAATGAAAAACTGTTTTTT
TRBJ2-1,many,15,.,TRBV11-1,CASSLVIRGRGEQFF,TGTGCCAGCAGCTTAGTAATCAGGGGCCGGGGTGAGCAGTTCTTC
TRBJ2-2,few,17,.,TRBV5-6,CASSPSGTTVIAGELFF,TGTGCCAGCAGCCCAAGTGGGACAACAGTAATAGCCGGGGAGCTGTTTTTT
TRBJ1-1,few,12,TRBD1,TRBV27,CASKRQGTAAFF,TGTGCCAGCAAGCGACAGGGTACAGCAGCTTTCTTT
TRBJ2-3,.,14,TRBD2,TRBV7-3,CTSSSGGGGDTQYF,TGTACCAGCAGCTCGGGGGGGGGAGGCGATACGCAGTATTTT
TRBJ2-7,few,15,TRBD2,TRBV5-1,CASSLRASGLYEQYF,TGCGCCAGCAGCTTGAGGGCTAGCGGGTTGTACGAGCAGTACTTC
TRBJ2-5,.,16,.,TRBV28,CASSLALDGAQETQYF,TGTGCCAGCAGTTTAGCCCTCGATGGAGCACAAGAGACCCAGTACTTC
TRBJ2-2,few,16,.,TRBV28,CATSPPGLHSTGELFF,TGTGCCACCTCTCCCCCGGGACTGCACTCAACCGGGGAGCTGTTTTTT
TRBJ2-7,few,13,.,TRBV5-1,CASSFEGTYEQYF,TGCGCCAGCAGCTTCGAGGGGACCTACGAGCAGTACTTC
TRBJ1-2,few,15,.,TRBV7-9,CASSLAEGANYGYTF,TGTGCCAGCAGCTTAGCGGAAGGGGCGAACTATGGCTACACCTTC
TRBJ1-3,.,15,.,TRBV5-1,CASSLGRTSGNTIYF,TGCGCCAGCAGCTTGGGGCGAACCTCTGGAAACACCATATATTTT
TRBJ2-7,.,15,TRBD1,TRBV5-1,CASSGRQGVMNEQYF,TGCGCCAGCAGCGGAAGACAGGGAGTGATGAACGAGCAGTACTTC
TRBJ2-1,many,18,TRBD2,TRBV5-1,CASSLRASGSTTPNEQFF,TGCGCCAGCAGCTTGAGGGCTAGCGGGTCAACAACGCCTAATGAGCAGTTCTTC
TRBJ1-1,.,15,.,TRBV12-3/TRBV12-4,CASSFGGGGNTEAFF,TGTGCCAGCAGTTTCGGAGGGGGAGGGAACACTGAAGCTTTCTTT
TRBJ2-7,many,16,.,TRBV15,CATSRDHRMSSYEQYF,TGTGCCACCAGCAGAGATCATAGGATGAGCTCCTACGAGCAGTACTTC
TRBJ2-1,.,17,.,TRBV9,CASSVPLEGGAGNEQFF,TGTGCCAGCAGCGTCCCTCTTGAGGGGGGGGCAGGTAATGAGCAGTTCTTC
TRBJ2-7,many,15,.,TRBV7-9,CASSLSEQHPYEQYF,TGTGCCAGCAGCTTATCAGAACAGCACCCCTACGAGCAGTACTTC
TRBJ1-4,.,17,.,TRBV27,CASSLSPRTATNEKLFF,TGTGCCAGCAGTTTATCCCCCCGCACAGCAACTAATGAAAAACTGTTTTTT
TRBJ2-1,many,16,.,TRBV7-9,CASSFVSAGPHNEQFF,TGTGCCAGCAGCTTTGTATCCGCTGGGCCGCACAATGAGCAGTTCTTC
TRBJ2-7,many,15,.,TRBV27,CASSSLATGSYEQYF,TGTGCCAGCAGTTCTCTAGCGACCGGGTCCTACGAGCAGTACTTC